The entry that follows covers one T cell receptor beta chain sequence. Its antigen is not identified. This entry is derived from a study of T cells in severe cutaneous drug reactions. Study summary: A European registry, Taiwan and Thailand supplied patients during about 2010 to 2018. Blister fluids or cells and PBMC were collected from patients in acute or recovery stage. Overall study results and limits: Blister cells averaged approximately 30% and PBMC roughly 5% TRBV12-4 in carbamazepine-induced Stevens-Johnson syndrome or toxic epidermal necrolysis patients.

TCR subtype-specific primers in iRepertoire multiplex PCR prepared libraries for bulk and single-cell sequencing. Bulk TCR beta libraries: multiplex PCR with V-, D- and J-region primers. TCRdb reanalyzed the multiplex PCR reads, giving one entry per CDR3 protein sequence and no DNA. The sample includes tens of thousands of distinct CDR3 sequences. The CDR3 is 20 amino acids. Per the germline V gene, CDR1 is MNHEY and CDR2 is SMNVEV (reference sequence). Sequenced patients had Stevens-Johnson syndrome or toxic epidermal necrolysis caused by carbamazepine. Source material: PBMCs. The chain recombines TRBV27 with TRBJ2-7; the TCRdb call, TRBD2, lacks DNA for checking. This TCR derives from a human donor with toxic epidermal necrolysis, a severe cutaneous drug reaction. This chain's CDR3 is CASSPPLRTSGRGGRYEQYF.